The 22 T cell receptor beta chains below all came from one sample that was sequenced in a study of blood T cell repertoires in COVID-19. Libraries were prepared by immunoSEQ multiplex PCR; TCRdb keeps only in-frame clonotypes and omits some of them. There are about 150,000 clones in the sample; roughly 84% occur only once, and roughly a tenth lies in the top ten. The source material was peripheral blood. These receptors originate from a woman older than 75 with active or convalescent COVID-19.

This clone was seen a few times. The rearrangement links TRBV10-3 to TRBJ1-1; TRBD1 matches 7 bases. V lost 2 bases, J lost 5 bases, and 5 bases stayed unmatched. The CDR3 length is 14 residues. Germline lookup yields CDR1 ENHRY and CDR2 SYGVKD. CDR3 sequence (DNA): TGTGCCATCAGTGAGCAACAGGGGAGGACTGAAGCTTTCTTT. Its translation: CAISEQQGRTEAFF.

The rearrangement uses TRBV6-4 and TRBJ2-4; 9 bases align to TRBD1. There are 19 residues in the CDR3. From germline, CDR1 is MRHNA and CDR2 SNTAGT. V gave up 6 bases and J gave up 0 bases; unmatched junction bases: 15. This CDR3 reads CASRQVPGQGPIAKNIQYF. CDR3 nucleotide sequence: TGTGCCAGCAGACAGGTACCGGGACAGGGTCCGATAGCCAAAAACATTCAGTACTTC.

This clone was seen a handful of times. The V call is TRBV5-4, the J call TRBJ2-1, with 8 bases fitting TRBD1. CDR3 size: 17 residues. Germline CDR1 is SGHNT and CDR2 is YYREEE (reference sequence). The J segment lost 0 bases and the V segment lost 0 bases, leaving 5 bases of the junction unmatched. The chain's CDR3 is CASSLGTGINSYNEQFF. The DNA for the CDR3 is TGTGCCAGCAGCTTGGGGACAGGGATAAACTCCTACAATGAGCAGTTCTTC.

The V gene is TRBV19, the J gene TRBJ1-1, with 10 positions matching TRBD1. Germline loops: CDR1 LNHDA, CDR2 SQIVND (reference sequence). The J segment lost 3 bases and the V segment lost 3 bases, leaving 4 bases of the junction unmatched. There are 15 residues in the CDR3. The CDR3 loop is CASSILGQGYTEAFF. Here the CDR3 DNA reads TGTGCCAGTAGTATTTTGGGACAGGGGTACACTGAAGCTTTCTTT.

For the CDR3, the DNA is TGCAGCGTGACAGTTTTCGGGACAGGGTCGGTAAACTATGGCTACACCTTC. The encoded protein is CSVTVFGTGSVNYGYTF. The V and J genes are TRBV29-1 and TRBJ1-2; 9 positions match TRBD1. Germline V gives CDR1 SQVTM, CDR2 ANQGSEA. The CDR3 length is 17 residues. Trimming cost V 6 bases and J 2 bases; bases outside gene matches: 16.

The J gene is TRBJ2-7, the V gene TRBV14, with 7 bases matching TRBD2. CDR3 length: 16 amino acids. The trim removed 0 bases at V and 2 bases at J, leaving 7 bases unmatched. Per the germline V gene, CDR1 is SGHDN and CDR2 is FVKESK. The CDR3 DNA follows: TGTGCCAGCAGCCAAGATTTCGCTAGCGGCACCTACGAGCAGTACTTC. It translates to CASSQDFASGTYEQYF.

The V and J genes are TRBV7-9 and TRBJ2-1, with TRBD1 matching 10 bases. The CDR3 is 16 residues long. V gave up 4 bases and J gave up 6 bases; unmatched junction bases: 9. Per the germline V gene, CDR1 is SEHNR and CDR2 is FQNEAQ (reference sequence). For the CDR3, the DNA is TGTGCCAGCAGCTCACCGGGACAGGGGATCGGCAATGAGCAGTTCTTC. Protein: CASSSPGQGIGNEQFF.

This clone has only a few counts. The chain couples TRBV4-1 to TRBJ1-4; the match to TRBD1 covers 10 bases. Germline V gene sequence: CDR1 MGHRA, CDR2 YSYEKL. Trimming cost V 4 bases and J 8 bases; bases outside gene matches: 4. The CDR3 extends over 14 amino acids. The CDR3 protein is CASSPTGGEEKLFF. In nucleotides, the CDR3 is TGCGCCAGCAGCCCGACAGGGGGCGAGGAAAAACTGTTTTTT.

The chain has TRBV5-8 and TRBJ1-5, with D possibly matching TRBD1 (5 bases). Germline V gene sequence: CDR1 SGHTS, CDR2 YDEGEE. The CDR3 runs to 17 residues. V gave up 4 bases and J gave up 1 base, with 18 bases separating them. CDR3 DNA: TGTGCCAGCAGCGCCGAAGGGGCCCTAGCGAGCAATCAGCCCCAGCATTTT. Amino acids: CASSAEGALASNQPQHF.

The chain is built from TRBV11-3 and TRBJ2-2, with 8 bases that match TRBD2. V was clipped by 5 bases and J by 4 bases; unmatched bases: 6. The germline V gene has CDR1 SGHNT and CDR2 YENEEA. The CDR3 is 15 residues long. For the CDR3, the DNA is TGTGCCAGCAGCAAGAAGCGGGAGACCACCGGGGAGCTGTTTTTT. Its protein product is CASSKKRETTGELFF.

V usage is TRBV30 and J usage is TRBJ1-6; 9 nucleotides line up with TRBD1. V was clipped by 3 bases and J by 7 bases; unmatched bases: 4. Per germline, CDR1 GTSNPN and CDR2 SVGIG (reference sequence). The CDR3 has 14 amino acids. CDR3: CAWSTGTGNSPLHF. In DNA, the CDR3 is TGTGCCTGGAGCACCGGGACAGGGAATTCACCCCTCCACTTT.

This clone turned up a few times. The chain carries TRBV5-4 and TRBJ1-1; D not resolved. Germline V gene data show CDR1 as SGHNT and CDR2 as YYREEE (reference sequence). The V and J ends lost 0 bases and 1 base respectively, with 7 bases between them. This CDR3 contains 14 residues. This chain's CDR3 is CASSLGGGNTEAFF. The CDR3 DNA follows: TGTGCCAGCAGCTTGGGGGGAGGGAACACTGAAGCTTTCTTT.

The CDR3 region has the DNA TGTGCCAGTAGATTAACCGGGACAGGGGTTCTAAACTATGGCTACACCTTC. This codes for CASRLTGTGVLNYGYTF. The chain carries TRBV19 and TRBJ1-2; 10 bases align to TRBD1. Trimming at V came to 6 bases and at J to 2 bases, leaving 12 bases not matched to a gene. This CDR3 spans 17 amino acids. Per germline, CDR1 LNHDA and CDR2 SQIVND (reference sequence).

This CDR3 is CASSLRGGGYTF. CDR3 nucleotides: TGTGCCAGCAGTTTAAGAGGCGGCGGCTACACCTTC. The chain combines TRBV27 with TRBJ1-2; D is unresolved. Trimming cost V 2 bases and J 8 bases, with 9 bases left between them. CDR3 length: 12 residues. Germline V gene lookup returns CDR1 MNHEY and CDR2 SMNVEV (reference sequence).

The V and J genes are TRBV5-1 and TRBJ2-1; TRBD1 agrees at 9 bases. CDR1 is SGHRS, CDR2 YFSETQ, per germline. Germline trimming cut 7 bases from V and 6 bases from J; bases unmatched to any gene: 11. CDR3 length: 15 residues. CDR3 amino acids: CASGPRTGAANEQFF. Here the CDR3 DNA reads TGCGCCAGCGGACCGCGGACAGGGGCCGCCAATGAGCAGTTCTTC.

This chain links TRBV4-1 with TRBJ2-7; 9 nucleotides agree with TRBD1. This CDR3 region has 15 residues. J gave up 5 bases and V 3 bases, and 8 bases lay outside the gene matches. CDR1 MGHRA and CDR2 YSYEKL come from the germline V gene. The CDR3 is CASSHTGQGSNEQYF. In nucleotides, the CDR3 is TGCGCCAGCAGCCACACGGGACAGGGAAGCAACGAGCAGTACTTC.

CDR3 bases: TGTGCCAGCAGCCCCCGGGACAGGAGGACTGAAGCTTTCTTT. Translation gives CASSPRDRRTEAFF. The chain employs TRBV5-4 and TRBJ1-1, with 8 positions matching TRBD1. Germline V lookup: CDR1 SGHNT, CDR2 YYREEE (reference sequence). V lost 4 bases, J lost 5 bases, and 7 bases stayed unmatched. This CDR3 region has 14 residues.

The chain combines TRBV5-1 with TRBJ2-7; 7 nucleotides match TRBD1. CDR3 length equals 16 residues. Germline V gives CDR1 SGHRS, CDR2 YFSETQ. The V gene end was trimmed by 3 bases and the J gene end by 6 bases; junction bases not matched to a gene: 15. The CDR3 DNA reads TGCGCCAGCAGCTGGAGTACAAGACAGGGCCCACTCGAGCAGTACTTC. This gives the protein CASSWSTRQGPLEQYF.

The chain links TRBV11-2 to TRBJ2-7; D is possibly TRBD1 (5 bases). Germline assignment: CDR1 SGHAT and CDR2 FQNNGV. This CDR3 spans 13 amino acids. V lost 1 base to trimming and J lost 7 bases, with 11 bases between them. CDR3 amino acids: CASSLVRGGEQYF. For the CDR3, the DNA is TGTGCCAGCAGCTTAGTTAGGGGCGGAGAGCAGTACTTC.

V and J are TRBV30 and TRBJ2-3, with D possibly being TRBD1 (6 bases). This CDR3 spans 15 amino acids. Germline values: CDR1 GTSNPN, CDR2 SVGIG (reference sequence). Deletions cut 3 bases from V and 1 base from J, with 14 bases between. CDR3 residues: CAWRYRDHRTDTQYF. Written as DNA, the CDR3 is TGTGCCTGGAGGTACAGGGACCACCGCACAGATACGCAGTATTTT.

The chain couples TRBV28 to TRBJ2-1; TRBD2 agrees at 7 bases. Germline-derived CDR1 and CDR2 are MDHEN and SYDVKM. The trim removed 7 bases at V and 4 bases at J, leaving 13 bases unmatched. The CDR3 is 16 amino acids. The CDR3 loop is CASNISPAGEYNEQFF. As DNA, the CDR3 is TGTGCCAGCAATATTAGCCCTGCGGGAGAGTACAATGAGCAGTTCTTC.

The rearrangement links TRBV28 to TRBJ1-5; 10 bases align to TRBD1. Trimming at V came to 6 bases and at J to 4 bases, leaving 6 bases not matched to a gene. CDR3 size: 15 residues. The germline CDR1 and CDR2 sequences are MDHEN and SYDVKM. The CDR3 here is CASRPGQGGNQPQHF. Here the CDR3 DNA reads TGTGCCAGCAGGCCAGGACAGGGGGGTAATCAGCCCCAGCATTTT.